This T cell receptor (beta chain) was sequenced in a study of blood T cells in healthy people across ages. A J-beta primer mix and a sample-barcoded 5' primer were used in a second PCR of about 7 to 11 cycles. TCRdb reprocessed the 5' RACE reads with MiXCR, giving one entry per CDR3 protein. The sample holds about 1.4 million distinct CDR3 sequences; 55% to 75% are singletons and the top ten take over 5.5%. Source material: blood. The receptor was isolated from a man younger than 30 in good health.

The CDR3 loop is CSAREPDRDEETQYF. Here the CDR3 DNA reads TGCAGTGCTAGGGAACCGGACAGGGACGAGGAGACCCAGTACTTC. The V call is TRBV20-1, the J call TRBJ2-5; 8 nucleotides align to TRBD1. Losses at the gene ends were 3 bases for V and 5 bases for J; bases not matched to a gene: 11. The germline CDR1 and CDR2 sequences are DFQATT and SNEGSKA (reference sequence). The CDR3 consists of 15 residues.